These T cell receptor beta chains were read from a single sample in a study of T cells in localized non-small cell lung cancer. Here immunoSEQ multiplex PCR was the method, and the copy in TCRdb shows in-frame clones only, minus some. The table shows approximately 47,000 clones, with about 85% occurring only once. The sample here was PBMCs, taken before any cancer treatment. These receptors originate from a man aged 35 to 69 with stage II lung adenocarcinoma. CDR3s include the opening cysteine and the closing phenylalanine or tryptophan. A D gene is named only where the DNA matches it firmly. The listing skips clone size in some rows; elsewhere it reads once, few, many or a size class.

D gene	V gene	clone size	J gene	CDR3 DNA	CDR3 protein
TRBD1	TRBV6-5	-	TRBJ1-1	TGTGCCAGCAGTACAGGGGTCCACACTGAAGCTTTCTTT	CASSTGVHTEAFF
TRBD1	TRBV2	-	TRBJ1-2	TGTGCCAGCAGTGAGTTCCCGGGACAGGGCACCCGAGAGAACTATGGCTACACCTTC	CASSEFPGQGTRENYGYTF
-	TRBV6-5	-	TRBJ1-1	TGTGCCAGCAGCCGATTAACAGGAAGGGACACTGAAGCTTTCTTT	CASSRLTGRDTEAFF
-	TRBV28	-	TRBJ1-1	TGTGCCAGCAGCCAGGGAGGGGTCGGGGCCACTGAAGCTTTCTTT	CASSQGGVGATEAFF
-	TRBV19	-	TRBJ1-5	TGTGCCAGTAGACGCGGACAGCAGAATCAGCCCCAGCATTTT	CASRRGQQNQPQHF
-	TRBV7-6	-	TRBJ2-7	TGTGCCAGCAGCGGAAGGGGGGCCTCGTACGAGCAGTACTTC	CASSGRGASYEQYF
-	TRBV2	-	TRBJ2-5	TGTGCCAGCAGTGATGGGCGGGGCAAAGAGACCCAGTACTTC	CASSDGRGKETQYF
-	TRBV2	-	TRBJ1-1	TGTGCCAGCAGCGAAGTAAGACAGAGTCCTATAATAAACACTGAAGCTTTCTTT	CASSEVRQSPIINTEAFF
-	TRBV5-1	-	TRBJ2-5	TGCGCCAGCAGCTTGCAAAGGGTTGAAGAGACCCAGTACTTC	CASSLQRVEETQYF
TRBD2	TRBV7-3	-	TRBJ2-3	TGTGCCAGCAGCTTAAGCGGACTAGCGGGGGCCTCTACAGATACGCAGTATTTT	CASSLSGLAGASTDTQYF
TRBD1	TRBV29-1	-	TRBJ1-1	TGCAGCGCCGGGACAGGGGGTTCGTACACTGAAGCTTTCTTT	CSAGTGGSYTEAFF
-	TRBV19	few	TRBJ1-5	TGTGCCAGTAGTATAGATCCCCAGGGTGGTCAGCCCCAGCATTTT	CASSIDPQGGQPQHF
-	TRBV19	-	TRBJ1-3	TGTGCCAGTAGTATAGTAGGGGAGGTCGGAAACACCATATATTTT	CASSIVGEVGNTIYF
-	TRBV7-3	-	TRBJ2-2	TGTGCCAGCAGCTTTTTGCGGGGCGGGGAGCTGTTTTTT	CASSFLRGGELFF
-	TRBV5-5	-	TRBJ1-1	TGTGCCAGCAGCTCCCTAGGAGGGCAAGATGAAGCTTTCTTT	CASSSLGGQDEAFF
-	TRBV10-3	once	TRBJ2-2	TGTGCCATCAGTGAGTATAGCGACTCGAACACCGGGGAGCTGTTTTTT	CAISEYSDSNTGELFF